The 3 T cell receptor beta chains below come from one sample, sequenced in a study of T cells in localized non-small cell lung cancer. Produced via immunoSEQ multiplex PCR; TCRdb's table is partial and in-frame only. Counted here are about 45,000 clones, 81% occurring once; the ten biggest clones make up roughly 18%. The source was peripheral blood mononuclear cells, collected before any cancer treatment. These TCRs come from a man between 40 and 70 years old with stage III lung adenocarcinoma.

This clone was seen a single time. The rearrangement uses TRBV27 and TRBJ2-1; D not resolved. Per germline, CDR1 MNHEY and CDR2 SMNVEV (reference sequence). With 5 bases removed from V and 4 bases from J, the gap between germline ends came to 9 bases. The CDR3 extends over 13 amino acids. This CDR3 reads CASSKMGYNEQFF. CDR3 sequence (DNA): TGTGCCAGCAGTAAAATGGGGTACAATGAGCAGTTCTTC.

This clone was detected a few times. This rearrangement joins TRBV19 to TRBJ2-3; D remains unclear. The length of the CDR3 is 14 residues. Trimming left V 5 bases short and J 1 base short, with 10 bases between. Germline V gene data show CDR1 as LNHDA and CDR2 as SQIVND (reference sequence). Here the CDR3 DNA reads TGTGCCAGTAGTTCCGGGTTCCGCACAGATACGCAGTATTTT. Amino acids: CASSSGFRTDTQYF.

The rearrangement uses TRBV6-6 and TRBJ2-1; TRBD2 matches 10 bases. The V gene's germline CDR1 is MNHNY and CDR2 SVGAGI (reference sequence). The CDR3 is made up of 15 amino acids. Trimming cost V 7 bases and J 6 bases; bases outside gene matches: 9. CDR3 sequence: CASKGGTSVANEQFF. In DNA form, the CDR3 reads TGTGCCAGCAAGGGGGGGACTAGCGTAGCCAATGAGCAGTTCTTC.